Below, 19 T cell receptor beta chains from the same sample are listed, as sequenced in a study of cytomegalovirus exposure and HLA in healthy donors. Use of 60 Vbeta and 13 Jbeta primers characterized the PCR. Assay used: immunoSEQ multiplex PCR; TCRdb lists only in-frame clones, some missing. The table records approximately 150,000 clones, 65% to 85% of them present only once. Sequencing was performed on PBMCs. Receptors originate from a woman in her 30s in good health and CMV-seropositive.

This chain connects TRBV7-8 to TRBJ2-7, with TRBD1 matching 10 bases. Germline CDR1 SGHVS, CDR2 FQNEAQ. V shed 4 bases and J 0 bases; nucleotides not matched to a gene: 12. This CDR3 region has 18 residues. CDR3 protein: CASSSHHLGTGVSYEQYF. The CDR3 DNA sequence: TGTGCCAGCAGCTCCCACCATCTCGGGACAGGGGTCTCCTACGAGCAGTACTTC.

This clone was seen only a few times. V gene TRBV6-5 combines with J gene TRBJ2-3; TRBD2 might be the D (5 bases). Trimming took 6 bases from V and 2 from J, leaving 12 bases between them. CDR1 and CDR2 from the germline V gene are MNHEY and SVGAGI. The CDR3 is 14 amino acids. CDR3 bases: TGTGCCAGCAGCCCAGGACTTACCACAGATACGCAGTATTTT. This sequence encodes CASSPGLTTDTQYF.

The chain recombines TRBV27 with TRBJ1-5; 8 bases match TRBD1. V lost 6 bases and J lost 1; bases outside the gene matches: 8. Germline V gives CDR1 MNHEY, CDR2 SMNVEV (reference sequence). The length of the CDR3 is 16 residues. CDR3 nucleotide sequence: TGTGCCAGCAGCTCCTCACAGGGGGAAAGCAATCAGCCCCAGCATTTT. This translates into CASSSSQGESNQPQHF.

V and J are TRBV4-3 and TRBJ1-3; 8 bases align to TRBD1. CDR1 is LGHNA, CDR2 YSLEER, per germline. The CDR3 consists of 18 residues. V lost 0 bases to trimming and J lost 0 bases; unmatched junction nucleotides: 7. The CDR3 coding sequence is TGCGCCAGCAGCCAAGATCCGGGACAGGTCTTCTCTGGAAACACCATATATTTT. Protein: CASSQDPGQVFSGNTIYF.

The chain joins TRBV18 to TRBJ2-2, with no clear D. CDR3 size: 15 residues. V lost 1 base and J 7 bases, leaving 13 bases between the germline ends. Germline assignment: CDR1 KGHSH and CDR2 LQKENI. CDR3: CASSPRADRGGELFF. The CDR3 DNA is TGTGCCAGCTCACCACGGGCAGATCGTGGCGGGGAGCTGTTTTTT. The variable domain in full, completed from reference TRBV18 and TRBJ2-2, reads NAGVMQNPRHLVRRRGQEARLRCSPMKGHSHVYWYRQLPEEGLKFMVYLQKENIIDESGMPKERFSAEFPKEGPSILRIQQVVRGDSAAYFCASSPRADRGGELFFGEGSRLTVL.

This clone was recorded once. The J gene is TRBJ2-1, the V gene TRBV6-1; 7 bases map to TRBD1. CDR3 size: 15 residues. Losses at the gene ends were 6 bases for V and 7 bases for J; bases not matched to a gene: 12. Germline V gene sequence: CDR1 MNHNS, CDR2 SASEGT. CDR3 residues: CASRSGGATRNEQFF. CDR3 sequence (DNA): TGTGCCAGCAGATCAGGGGGTGCAACTAGAAATGAGCAGTTCTTC.

This clone was picked up one time. This chain links TRBV4-3 with TRBJ2-7; D unclear. CDR3 length equals 15 residues. Germline V gene data show CDR1 as LGHNA and CDR2 as YSLEER. Trimming took 0 bases from V and 0 from J, leaving 9 bases between them. In nucleotides, the CDR3 is TGCGCCAGCAGCCAAGAGTACTTACCCTCCTACGAGCAGTACTTC. Translating gives CASSQEYLPSYEQYF.

This clone has just a few counts. This chain connects TRBV5-4 to TRBJ1-1; D might be TRBD1 (6 bases). V lost 5 bases and J lost 3, with 17 bases in between. Germline values: CDR1 SGHNT, CDR2 YYREEE (reference sequence). The length of the CDR3 is 15 residues. The CDR3 DNA reads as TGTGCCAGCAGGCCGGGGGGGGGCGATCACACTGAAGCTTTCTTT. Translating gives CASRPGGGDHTEAFF.

The rearrangement links TRBV10-2 to TRBJ1-6; no firm D call. The germline gives CDR1 WSHSY, CDR2 SAAADI. The CDR3 is 13 residues long. V dropped 4 bases and J dropped 7 bases, with 8 bases sitting between them. The CDR3 spells CASSATENSPLHF. The CDR3 bases are TGCGCCAGCAGTGCCACGGAGAATTCACCCCTCCACTTT.

With regard to this clone: At the DNA level, this CDR3 is encoded by other sequences in the same sample as well. The chain has TRBV5-1 and TRBJ1-1, with D possibly matching TRBD1 (5 bases). Germline V gene data show CDR1 as SGHRS and CDR2 as YFSETQ. The CDR3 spans 15 residues. The V end lost 0 bases, the J end lost 2 bases, and 11 bases lay between the germline ends. Written as DNA, the CDR3 is TGCGCCAGCAGCTTGGGAGCGGGGGGTAACACTGAAGCTTTCTTT. It is translated as CASSLGAGGNTEAFF.

V is TRBV13 and J is TRBJ1-3; D possibly corresponds to TRBD1 (5 bases). Per germline, CDR1 PRHDT and CDR2 FYEKMQ (reference sequence). Deletions cut 10 bases from V and 2 bases from J, with 15 bases between. The CDR3 loop spans 14 amino acids. CDR3 DNA: TGTGCCACCTTAAATCAGGGAACTGGAAACACCATATATTTT. Residues: CATLNQGTGNTIYF.

This rearrangement joins TRBV6-1 to TRBJ1-4; D is ambiguous. Germline-derived CDR1 and CDR2 are MNHNS and SASEGT. The CDR3 length is 15 residues. Deletions cut 7 bases from V and 0 bases from J, with 12 bases between. CDR3 in DNA: TGTGCCAGCATTTATGGGAGCGCAACTAATGAAAAACTGTTTTTT. Translation: CASIYGSATNEKLFF.

This clone showed up just a few times. This chain connects TRBV4-2 to TRBJ1-1; tentatively, D is TRBD1 (5 bases). This CDR3 has 13 residues. V was clipped by 1 base and J by 5 bases, with 8 bases between them. Germline assignment: CDR1 LGHNA and CDR2 YNFKEQ. DNA for the CDR3: TGTGCCAGCAGCCAAGTTGCAGGGACTGAAGCTTTCTTT. It specifies CASSQVAGTEAFF.

This clone was seen only a few times. The chain is built from TRBV15 and TRBJ1-2, with D maybe TRBD1 (6 bases). V was cut by 3 bases and J by 3 bases, with 11 bases left in between. The CDR3 is made up of 14 amino acids. Germline CDR1 reads LNHNV; CDR2 reads YYDKDF (reference sequence). Written as DNA, the CDR3 is TGTGCCACCAGCAGTGCTCAGGGGCACTATGGCTACACCTTC. Translation: CATSSAQGHYGYTF.

This chain connects TRBV5-4 to TRBJ1-1; a possible D gene is TRBD1 (6 bases). CDR1 SGHNT and CDR2 YYREEE come from the germline V gene (reference sequence). The CDR3 consists of 14 residues. V lost 3 bases and J lost 2, with 11 bases in between. CDR3 coding DNA: TGTGCCAGCAGCTGGAGACAGGACAACACTGAAGCTTTCTTT. Translation gives CASSWRQDNTEAFF. Filled out from reference TRBV5-4 and TRBJ1-1, the complete variable domain reads ETGVTQSPTHLIKTRGQQVTLRCSSQSGHNTVSWYQQALGQGPQFIFQYYREEENGRGNFPPRFSGLQFPNYSSELNVNALELDDSALYLCASSWRQDNTEAFFGQGTRLTVV.

The chain employs TRBV6-6 and TRBJ1-1; D unresolved. V was pared by 0 bases and J by 0 bases, with 5 bases between. This CDR3 is built from 14 residues. CDR1 is MNHNY and CDR2 is SVGAGI in the germline V gene (reference sequence). CDR3 sequence reads: CASSYSVVNTEAFF. CDR3 nucleotide sequence: TGTGCCAGCAGTTACTCGGTAGTGAACACTGAAGCTTTCTTT.

The chain couples TRBV4-1 to TRBJ2-3; 8 nucleotides match TRBD2. Germline CDR1 and CDR2: MGHRA and YSYEKL. V lost 6 bases to trimming and J lost 1 base; unmatched junction nucleotides: 6. CDR3 size: 15 residues. The CDR3 sequence is CASSLDGGGTDTQYF. The CDR3 region has the DNA TGCGCCAGCAGTCTCGACGGGGGGGGCACAGATACGCAGTATTTT.

This chain links TRBV28 with TRBJ2-3; 10 nucleotides agree with TRBD2. Unmatched junction bases numbered 6, after V lost 6 bases and J lost 0 bases. Germline CDR1 MDHEN, CDR2 SYDVKM. The CDR3 runs to 16 residues. For the CDR3, the DNA is TGTGCCAGCAGCCCAGGACTAGCGGCCAGCACAGATACGCAGTATTTT. Translating gives CASSPGLAASTDTQYF. Together with reference TRBV28 and TRBJ2-3, the CDR3 gives the full variable domain: DVKVTQSSRYLVKRTGEKVFLECVQDMDHENMFWYRQDPGLGLRLIYFSYDVKMKEKGDIPEGYSVSREKKERFSLILESASTNQTSMYLCASSPGLAASTDTQYFGPGTRLTVL.

The chain joins TRBV9 to TRBJ2-3; D remains ambiguous. V gave up 0 bases and J gave up 6 bases, with 8 bases separating them. The CDR3 is 13 amino acids. Germline V gene data show CDR1 as SGDLS and CDR2 as YYNGEE. The CDR3 spells CASSVADGDTQYF. For the CDR3, the DNA is TGTGCCAGCAGCGTAGCTGACGGGGATACGCAGTATTTT.